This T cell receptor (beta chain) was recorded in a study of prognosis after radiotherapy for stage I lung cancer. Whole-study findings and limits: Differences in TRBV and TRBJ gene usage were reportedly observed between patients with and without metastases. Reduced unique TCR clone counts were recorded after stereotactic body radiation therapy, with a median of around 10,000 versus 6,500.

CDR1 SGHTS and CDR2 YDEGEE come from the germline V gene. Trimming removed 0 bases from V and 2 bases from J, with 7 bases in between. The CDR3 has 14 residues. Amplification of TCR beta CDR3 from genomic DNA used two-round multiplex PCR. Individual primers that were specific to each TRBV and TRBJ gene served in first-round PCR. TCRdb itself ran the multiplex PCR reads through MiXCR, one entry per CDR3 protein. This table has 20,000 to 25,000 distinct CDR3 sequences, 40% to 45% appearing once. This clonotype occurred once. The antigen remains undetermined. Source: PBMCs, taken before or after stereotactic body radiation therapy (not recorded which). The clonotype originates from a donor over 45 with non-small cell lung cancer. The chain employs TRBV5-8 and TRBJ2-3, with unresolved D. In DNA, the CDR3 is TGTGCCAGCAGCTTGGTGGAGCTCACAGATACGCAGTATTTT. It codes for CASSLVELTDTQYF.